The clone carrying this T cell receptor (beta chain) was seen ten or more times. The target antigen is unknown. The sample originates from a study of early T cells in non-severe SARS-CoV-2 infection. Study at large: Sequencing of bulk RNA from unsorted whole blood was done, without chain pairing.

Attachment of unique molecular identifiers to individual cDNA molecules was performed. TCRdb processed the 5' RACE reads anew with MiXCR; each CDR3 protein has one entry. The table includes 98,000 or so distinct CDR3 sequences, roughly an eighth detected once. Findings of the study overall: Matching results from VDJdb favored anti-spike CD8 responses, leaving private and CD4 specificities undetected.

Sequencing was carried out using whole blood. This receptor was taken from an adult who was a healthcare worker with PCR-confirmed SARS-CoV-2 infection or an uninfected control (not recorded which).

The CDR3 loop is CASTRTGGFYEQYF. CDR3 bases: TGTGCCAGCACCAGGACAGGGGGCTTCTACGAGCAGTACTTC. J is TRBJ2-7 and V is TRBV28, with 11 bases identical to TRBD1. The germline V gene has CDR1 MDHEN and CDR2 SYDVKM. The junction had 5 bases not matched to a gene; V was cut back by 7 bases and J by 3 bases. CDR3 length: 14 amino acids.